Following are 32 T cell receptor beta chains from one sample sequenced in a study of blood T cells in healthy people across ages. A J-beta primer mix and a sample-barcoded 5' primer were used in a second PCR of roughly 6 to 11 cycles. TCRdb independently ran MiXCR on the 5' RACE reads; one entry per CDR3 protein. Found here are some 710,000 distinct CDR3 sequences, approximately 21% of them singletons; the top ten hold roughly a fifth. The sequencing sample was made of blood. Receptors were obtained from a man in his 70s in good health.

This clonotype was seen repeatedly, ten times or more. The rearrangement joins TRBV2 to TRBJ2-5; a possible D gene is TRBD1 (5 bases). Trimming took off 4 bases at V and 5 bases at J, with 14 bases between the two ends. The CDR3 totals 14 residues. Germline V gene sequence: CDR1 SNHLY, CDR2 FYNNEI. CDR3 amino acids: CASSVGHNRETQYF. DNA for the CDR3: TGTGCCAGCAGTGTGGGGCATAACCGGGAGACCCAGTACTTC.

V is TRBV20-1 and J is TRBJ2-7, with D possibly being TRBD2 (5 bases). CDR1 is DFQATT and CDR2 is SNEGSKA in the germline V gene (reference sequence). CDR3 length equals 11 residues. DNA of the CDR3: TGCAGCGCGAGCAGCGGTTACGAGCAGTACGTC. Its translation is CSASSGYEQYV.

This chain uses TRBV12-5 with TRBJ2-3; possibly TRBD1 or TRBD2 for D (5 bases each). Germline assignment: CDR1 LGHNT and CDR2 FRNRAP. This CDR3 is built from 15 residues. Trimming left V 1 base short and J 2 bases short, with 10 bases between. The DNA for the CDR3 is TGTGCTAGTGGTTTGGGGGACCCTTCCACAGATACGCAGTATTTT. As protein: CASGLGDPSTDTQYF.

V is TRBV6-5 and J is TRBJ2-2; D is unresolved. The CDR3 loop spans 14 amino acids. The germline V gene has CDR1 MNHEY and CDR2 SVGAGI. V shed 6 bases and J shed 2 bases, with 10 bases lying between them. The CDR3 DNA reads as TGTGCCAGCAGACGCGACTCAAACACCGGGGAGCTGTTTTTT. Translation: CASRRDSNTGELFF.

This clonotype was counted at least ten times. V gene TRBV6-2 or TRBV6-3 combines with J gene TRBJ1-2; the match to TRBD1 covers 8 bases. The CDR3 runs to 16 residues. Germline CDR1 MNHEY, CDR2 SVGEGT. Trimming cost V 6 bases and J 5 bases; bases outside gene matches: 14. CDR3 protein: CASRTTGDVVIYGYTF. The CDR3 DNA sequence: TGTGCCAGCAGAACGACAGGGGACGTAGTGATTTATGGCTACACCTTC.

V gene TRBV7-9 combines with J gene TRBJ2-5; TRBD1 matches 7 bases. The junction had 14 bases not matched to a gene; V was cut back by 5 bases and J by 2 bases. CDR1 and CDR2 from the germline V gene are SEHNR and FQNEAQ (reference sequence). This CDR3 is built from 17 residues. As DNA, the CDR3 is TGTGCCAGCAGCGACCTTAAGGGGGCGGGTGTACAAGAGACCCAGTACTTC. It specifies CASSDLKGAGVQETQYF.

Note on this clonotype: An end of the junction differs from the germline gene, which may be a read error. V is TRBV5-1 and J is TRBJ2-7; tentatively, D is TRBD2 (6 bases). Germline V lookup: CDR1 SGHRS, CDR2 YFSETQ. The CDR3 contains 15 residues. CDR3 sequence (DNA): TGCGCCGGCAGCTTATCCGGGACTGCCAGATTGGAGCAGTACTTC. Amino acid sequence: CAGSLSGTARLEQYF.

The V gene is TRBV12-3 or TRBV12-4, the J gene TRBJ2-5; TRBD1 is a possible D gene (5 bases). The CDR3 has 14 residues. V was trimmed by 2 bases and J by 5 bases, leaving 12 bases between them. CDR3 DNA sequence: TGTGCCAGCAGTTTACGCGACAGTACCGAGACCCAGTACTTC. This encodes CASSLRDSTETQYF.

Many counts were recorded for this clonotype. The chain recombines TRBV5-1 with TRBJ1-5; a possible D gene is TRBD1 (6 bases). Trimming shortened V by 4 bases and J by 3 bases, and 11 bases separated the two germline ends. The CDR3 totals 14 residues. Germline V gene lookup returns CDR1 SGHRS and CDR2 YFSETQ. CDR3 residues: CASSQGGSNQPQHF. The CDR3 DNA reads as TGCGCCAGCAGCCAAGGGGGGTCCAATCAGCCCCAGCATTTT.

This clonotype occurred a few times. This chain connects TRBV12-3 or TRBV12-4 to TRBJ2-3; no reliable D call. V was shortened by 1 base and J by 4 bases, with 15 bases between the two germline ends. CDR3 length: 16 amino acids. CDR3 nucleotides: TGTGCCAGCAGTTTAGGGGGAACGCGAGACGCAGATACGCAGTATTTT. Its protein is CASSLGGTRDADTQYF.

CDR3 region: CSAREGLSGSYEQYF. DNA of the CDR3: TGCAGTGCTAGAGAGGGCCTCAGCGGGTCCTACGAGCAGTACTTC. V usage is TRBV20-1 and J usage is TRBJ2-7, with a possible D match to TRBD2 (6 bases). CDR1 is DFQATT, CDR2 SNEGSKA, per germline (reference sequence). This CDR3 is 15 amino acids long. V was trimmed by 0 bases and J by 1 base, leaving 13 bases between them.

The chain carries TRBV15 and TRBJ1-2; a weak D match, TRBD1 (5 bases). CDR3 length: 15 residues. Between the trimmed V and J ends, which lost 0 bases and 0 bases, there was a span of 8 bases. Germline V gene lookup returns CDR1 LNHNV and CDR2 YYDKDF (reference sequence). The CDR3 sequence: CATSRDRASNYGYTF. CDR3 DNA sequence: TGTGCCACCAGCAGAGACAGGGCCTCTAACTATGGCTACACCTTC.

The J gene is TRBJ1-1, the V gene TRBV27; tentative D call: TRBD1 (6 bases). The germline CDR1 and CDR2 sequences are MNHEY and SMNVEV (reference sequence). The V end was cut by 7 bases, the J end by 4 bases, with 13 bases between. CDR3 length equals 13 residues. In nucleotides, the CDR3 is TGTGCCAGCAATTGGGGGCCAGCCACTGAAGCTTTCTTT. This gives the protein CASNWGPATEAFF.

This clonotype was detected a few times. This sequence joins TRBV18 and TRBJ2-1; D is tentatively TRBD1 or TRBD2 (5 bases each). Per the germline V gene, CDR1 is KGHSH and CDR2 is LQKENI. V was clipped by 1 base and J by 5 bases, with 9 bases between them. The CDR3 contains 14 residues. This chain's CDR3 is CASSPRDGHNEQFF. CDR3 in DNA: TGTGCCAGCTCACCACGGGACGGCCACAATGAGCAGTTCTTC.

The chain combines TRBV12-3 or TRBV12-4 with TRBJ1-6; TRBD1 aligns across 7 bases. The CDR3 is 14 residues long. The junction had 4 bases not matched to a gene; V was cut back by 5 bases and J by 6 bases. CDR3 sequence reads: CASSRQGSNSPLHF. CDR3 sequence (DNA): TGTGCCAGCAGTCGACAGGGCTCTAATTCACCCCTCCACTTT.

This clonotype has a handful of counts. For the CDR3, the DNA is TGCGCCAGCAGCCAAATGAACACTTTGAACACTGAAGCTTTCTTT. It yields the protein CASSQMNTLNTEAFF. V and J are TRBV4-1 and TRBJ1-1; the D is unclear. CDR1 is MGHRA, CDR2 YSYEKL, per germline. Trimming cost V 2 bases and J 0 bases, with 10 bases left between them. The CDR3 contains 15 residues.

This clonotype was counted ten times or more. This chain joins TRBV29-1 and TRBJ2-3, with a possible D match to TRBD2 (7 bases). V lost 5 bases and J 4 bases, leaving 16 bases between the germline ends. The CDR3 length is 14 residues. Germline CDR1 reads SQVTM; CDR2 reads ANQGSEA. CDR3 region: CSVRSGTNSDTQYF. CDR3 in DNA: TGCAGCGTTCGGAGCGGGACAAACTCAGATACGCAGTATTTT.

This clonotype came up a few times. This chain links TRBV20-1 with TRBJ1-6, with D hard to call. The CDR3 loop spans 14 amino acids. Germline V CDR1 and CDR2: DFQATT, SNEGSKA (reference sequence). Deletions cut 4 bases from V and 7 bases from J, with 14 bases between. CDR3: CSAKTSPGNSPLHF. CDR3 bases: TGCAGTGCTAAGACATCCCCGGGGAATTCACCCCTCCACTTT.

The chain joins TRBV5-1 to TRBJ2-1; tentative D call: TRBD1 (5 bases). V was clipped by 4 bases and J by 4 bases, with 18 bases between them. Germline CDR1 and CDR2: SGHRS and YFSETQ. This CDR3 is built from 16 residues. The CDR3 region has the DNA TGCGCCAGCAGCCCCCCCCAGGGTCCAAGATACAATGAGCAGTTCTTC. Translation gives CASSPPQGPRYNEQFF.

This clonotype was found a few times. CDR3 loop: CAWSQRDPDTQYF. The CDR3 coding sequence is TGTGCCTGGAGTCAAAGGGACCCAGATACGCAGTATTTT. The chain employs TRBV30 and TRBJ2-3, with D perhaps assigned TRBD1 or TRBD2 (5 bases each). In germline, CDR1 is GTSNPN, CDR2 SVGIG (reference sequence). The CDR3 is 13 residues long. V lost 2 bases, J lost 4 bases, and 10 bases lay in between.

V usage is TRBV29-1 and J usage is TRBJ2-5, with D uncertain. Germline V gene lookup returns CDR1 SQVTM and CDR2 ANQGSEA. V lost 5 bases and J 5 bases, leaving 9 bases between the germline ends. This CDR3 contains 11 residues. The CDR3 DNA reads as TGCAGCGTTTTGGACCGGGAGACCCAGTACTTC. It yields the protein CSVLDRETQYF.

This clonotype was seen a few times. One end of the junction is discordant with germline, which a read error may explain. V gene TRBV7-6 combines with J gene TRBJ1-4; 8 positions agree with TRBD1. Per the germline V gene, CDR1 is SGHVS and CDR2 is FNYEAQ. CDR3 size: 18 residues. The CDR3 reads CASSPARRQGLTDEKLFF. CDR3 coding DNA: TGTGCCAGCAGCCCAGCGAGGAGACAGGGGTTAACTGATGAAAAACTGTTTTTT. The variable domain in full, completed from reference TRBV7-6 and TRBJ1-4, reads GAGVSQSPRYKVTKRGQDVALRCDPISGHVSLYWYRQALGQGPEFLTYFNYEAQQDKSGLPNDRFSAERPEGSISTLTIQRTEQRDSAMYRCASSPARRQGLTDEKLFFGSGTQLSVL.

The chain carries TRBV12-3 or TRBV12-4 and TRBJ2-3, with 7 bases fitting TRBD2. The CDR3 totals 19 residues. Trimming cost V 6 bases and J 1 base; bases outside gene matches: 19. CDR3 nucleotides: TGTGCCAGCAGGTGGCTCCGAATCCCTCTGGCGGGAGGCACAGATACGCAGTATTTT. Protein product: CASRWLRIPLAGGTDTQYF.

The rearrangement links TRBV12-3 or TRBV12-4 to TRBJ2-3, with TRBD2 matching over 8 bases. The CDR3 length is 15 residues. V was pared by 6 bases and J by 4 bases, with 9 bases of the junction left unmatched. CDR3 sequence reads: CASSFLAGGADTQYF. DNA of the CDR3: TGTGCCAGCAGCTTCCTAGCGGGTGGGGCAGATACGCAGTATTTT.

This clonotype has a handful of counts. V and J are TRBV6-1 and TRBJ2-4; D may match TRBD1 or TRBD2 (5 bases each). The CDR3 is 14 amino acids. The V end lost 6 bases, the J end lost 8 bases, and 17 bases lay between the germline ends. Per germline, CDR1 MNHNS and CDR2 SASEGT. This CDR3 reads CASSPGGGVDIQYF. In DNA, the CDR3 is TGTGCCAGCAGCCCTGGGGGTGGGGTTGACATTCAGTACTTC.

This clonotype was seen only a few times. The chain carries TRBV7-9 and TRBJ2-1, with D maybe TRBD2 (6 bases). The germline V gene has CDR1 SEHNR and CDR2 FQNEAQ (reference sequence). V was shortened by 5 bases and J by 4 bases, with 18 bases between the two germline ends. The CDR3 covers 16 residues. The CDR3 loop reads CASSLRASDTYNEQFF. In DNA, the CDR3 is TGTGCCAGCAGCCTCAGGGCTAGCGACACATACAATGAGCAGTTCTTC.

In its sample, this clonotype was seen a few times. CDR3 sequence reads: CASSPYGLAGSGELFF. The CDR3 bases are TGTGCCAGCAGCCCCTACGGGCTAGCGGGATCGGGGGAGCTGTTTTTT. The J gene is TRBJ2-2, the V gene TRBV9; 9 bases agree with TRBD2. Germline V gene data show CDR1 as SGDLS and CDR2 as YYNGEE. The CDR3 runs 16 residues. The trim removed 4 bases at V and 8 bases at J, leaving 12 bases unmatched.

The V call is TRBV6-2 or TRBV6-3, the J call TRBJ1-5; D gene uncertain. CDR3 size: 14 residues. The ends were cut back, 2 bases at V and 7 bases at J, with 12 bases in the middle. Germline CDR1 reads MNHEY; CDR2 reads SVGEGT. The CDR3, as DNA: TGTGCCAGCAGTTACGACGGGTGGGGACAGCCCCAGCATTTT. This sequence encodes CASSYDGWGQPQHF.

The CDR3 DNA is TGTGCCAGCAGCCCAGCGGGAGGGCCAGTTTATGAGCAGTTCTTC. Translating gives CASSPAGGPVYEQFF. V and J are TRBV6-2 or TRBV6-3 and TRBJ2-7; 10 positions match TRBD2. The end of the DNA fits TRBJ2-1 better, so the J call may be wrong. Germline V gives CDR1 MNHEY, CDR2 SVGEGT. The CDR3 is made up of 15 amino acids.

The chain combines TRBV7-9 with TRBJ1-1, with 8 bases fitting TRBD1. The V gene's germline CDR1 is SEHNR and CDR2 FQNEAQ (reference sequence). CDR3 length: 13 residues. Losses at the gene ends were 5 bases for V and 5 bases for J; bases not matched to a gene: 4. CDR3 in amino acids: CASSPGGETEAFF. In DNA form, the CDR3 reads TGTGCCAGCAGCCCAGGGGGCGAGACTGAAGCTTTCTTT.

This clonotype was seen a handful of times. This sequence joins TRBV7-8 and TRBJ2-1, with 8 bases identical to TRBD2. The J call is doubtful: the DNA matches TRBJ2-7 better. Germline CDR1 and CDR2: SGHVS and FQNEAQ. The CDR3 runs to 16 residues. CDR3 sequence reads: CASSSAWSGGLYEQYF. The CDR3 bases are TGTGCCAGCAGCTCCGCGTGGAGCGGGGGCCTTTACGAGCAGTACTTC.

This clonotype was counted a few times. V gene TRBV7-2 combines with J gene TRBJ2-2; TRBD2 is a possible D gene (5 bases). Trimming removed 1 base from V and 5 bases from J, with 14 bases in between. Germline CDR1 SGHTA, CDR2 FQGNSA. This CDR3 is 16 amino acids long. For the CDR3, the DNA is TGTGCCAGCAGCTTAGGAGCTAGCCGAGCGACCGGGGAGCTGTTTTTT. Translating gives CASSLGASRATGELFF. Full variable domain (missing parts from reference TRBV7-2 and TRBJ2-2): GAGVSQSPSNKVTEKGKDVELRCDPISGHTALYWYRQSLGQGLEFLIYFQGNSAPDKSGLPSDRFSAERTGGSVSTLTIQRTQQEDSAVYLCASSLGASRATGELFFGEGSRLTVL.